The next 18 T cell receptor beta chains were all read from a single sample in a study of shared clonotypes between healthy human individuals (TCRdb year 2020). For the CD8 naive samples, CD45RO-negative cells were positively selected for CCR7, yielding a CD45RA+CCR7+ population from which TemRA cells were excluded. Receptors were amplified or captured by the immunoSEQ multiplex PCR assay. What TCRdb holds here is the immuneACCESS table cut down to in-frame rearrangements. Part of the clones is not present; checked against another copy, under half of the missing clones reflect an unresolved V gene, and the others are unexplained. Present in this sample are about 2.2 million clones, approximately 94% of which were seen just once. The ten largest make up about 1.8% of the sample. The source material was naive CD8+ T cells from PBMCs. The sample's cell subset or site, from its label and the paper: CD45RA+CCR7+. The source of these receptors is a man between 18 and 35 years old in good health. Some clones in this sample may be carry-over from other donors' samples.

The CDR3 protein is CASSKRTSRQFETQYF. The CDR3 bases are TGTGCCAGCAGCAAGCGGACTAGCCGTCAGTTCGAGACCCAGTACTTC. The chain links TRBV7-2 to TRBJ2-5; 8 nucleotides match TRBD2. CDR3 length: 16 residues. V lost 5 bases and J lost 5; bases outside the gene matches: 13. Germline V gene lookup returns CDR1 SGHTA and CDR2 FQGNSA.

The V gene is TRBV2, the J gene TRBJ2-7; the D is unclear. CDR1 is SNHLY and CDR2 is FYNNEI in the germline V gene. The CDR3 runs to 12 residues. V was shortened by 6 bases and J by 0 bases, with 6 bases between the two germline ends. The CDR3 is CASSLSSYEQYF. CDR3 DNA sequence: TGTGCCAGCAGCCTCAGCTCCTACGAGCAGTACTTC.

The genes are TRBV19 and TRBJ2-2; D gene unclear. CDR1 and CDR2 (germline): LNHDA, SQIVND (reference sequence). The CDR3 loop spans 12 amino acids. V lost 5 bases and J 4 bases, leaving 5 bases between the germline ends. The CDR3 is CASSAGTGELFF. CDR3 bases: TGTGCCAGTAGTGCCGGCACCGGGGAGCTGTTTTTT.

The chain has TRBV15 and TRBJ2-7, with D unclear. CDR3 length equals 15 residues. V was cut by 0 bases and J by 2 bases, with 11 bases left in between. Germline-derived CDR1 and CDR2 are LNHNV and YYDKDF (reference sequence). The CDR3 region is CATSRDRPQAYEQYF. The DNA of the CDR3 is TGTGCCACCAGCAGAGATCGTCCCCAGGCCTACGAGCAGTACTTC.

The CDR3 loop reads CASSLPVAGGRTYEQYF. DNA for the CDR3: TGTGCCAGCAGCCTCCCGGTAGCGGGAGGACGAACCTACGAGCAGTACTTC. The J gene is TRBJ2-7, the V gene TRBV7-2, with TRBD2 matching over 10 bases. With 5 bases clipped from V and 2 bases from J, the junction kept 12 bases outside the gene matches. CDR3 length: 17 amino acids. Germline V lookup: CDR1 SGHTA, CDR2 FQGNSA.

CDR3 sequence: CAWTGTGGGYTF. Written as DNA, the CDR3 is TGTGCCTGGACCGGGACAGGGGGAGGCTACACCTTC. The chain is built from TRBV30 and TRBJ1-2, with 11 positions matching TRBD1. After removal of 4 bases from V and 8 bases from J, the junction contained 3 bases not matched to a gene. This CDR3 spans 12 amino acids. Germline-derived CDR1 and CDR2 are GTSNPN and SVGIG (reference sequence). Looking up the rest from reference TRBV30 and TRBJ1-2 gives the full variable domain: SQTIHQWPATLVQPVGSPLSLECTVEGTSNPNLYWYRQAAGRGLQLLFYSVGIGQISSEVPQNLSASRPQDRQFILSSKKLLLSDSGFYLCAWTGTGGGYTFGSGTRLTVV.

The chain employs TRBV29-1 and TRBJ2-7; D perhaps matches TRBD2 (6 bases). Trimming left V 6 bases short and J 0 bases short, with 12 bases between. From germline, CDR1 is SQVTM and CDR2 ANQGSEA. This CDR3 contains 13 residues. In DNA, the CDR3 is TGCAGCGTCTCGGGGAGGAGCTCCTACGAGCAGTACTTC. Encoded protein: CSVSGRSSYEQYF.

The V gene is TRBV11-2, the J gene TRBJ2-7, with D possibly TRBD1 on 6 matching bases. V lost 1 base and J 3 bases, leaving 10 bases between the germline ends. CDR1 is SGHAT and CDR2 is FQNNGV in the germline V gene. There are 14 residues in the CDR3. CDR3 residues: CASSLGTDNYEQYF. DNA for the CDR3: TGTGCCAGCAGCTTAGGGACAGATAACTACGAGCAGTACTTC.

The V call is TRBV29-1, the J call TRBJ1-2; D is uncertain. Trimming took off 3 bases at V and 6 bases at J, with 2 bases between the two ends. The germline V gene encodes CDR1 SQVTM and CDR2 ANQGSEA. This CDR3 contains 9 residues. CDR3 sequence (DNA): TGCAGCGTTGACGATGGCTACACCTTC. This encodes CSVDDGYTF.

V gene TRBV14 combines with J gene TRBJ2-2; weak D call: TRBD1 (6 bases). The germline V gene has CDR1 SGHDN and CDR2 FVKESK. Trimming removed 1 base at V and 9 bases at J, with 15 bases between. This CDR3 is 15 amino acids long. The CDR3 loop reads CASSQVDSGPRELFF. CDR3 nucleotide sequence: TGTGCCAGCAGCCAAGTGGACAGCGGTCCAAGGGAGCTGTTTTTT.

V and J are TRBV13 and TRBJ2-7, with a possible D match to TRBD2 (5 bases). The CDR3 consists of 14 residues. V was clipped by 0 bases and J by 3 bases, with 9 bases between them. Germline assignment: CDR1 PRHDT and CDR2 FYEKMQ (reference sequence). CDR3 sequence reads: CASSLGSGRYEQYF. CDR3 coding DNA: TGTGCCAGCAGCTTAGGGAGCGGTCGCTACGAGCAGTACTTC.

This chain links TRBV7-9 with TRBJ2-7, with 7 bases that match TRBD1. The CDR3 sequence is 14 residues long. Germline V gene data show CDR1 as SEHNR and CDR2 as FQNEAQ (reference sequence). The junction had 9 bases not matched to a gene; V was cut back by 3 bases and J by 7 bases. The CDR3 region has the DNA TGTGCCAGCAGCTTCCCGACAGGGTCAGATGAGCAGTACTTC. Its translation: CASSFPTGSDEQYF. The full variable domain, its missing parts supplied by reference TRBV7-9 and TRBJ2-7, is DTGVSQNPRHKITKRGQNVTFRCDPISEHNRLYWYRQTLGQGPEFLTYFQNEAQLEKSRLLSDRFSAERPKGSFSTLEIQRTEQGDSAMYLCASSFPTGSDEQYFGPGTRLTVT.

The genes are TRBV7-9 and TRBJ1-3, with unresolved D. The CDR3 runs 19 residues. The V end lost 2 bases, the J end lost 0 bases, and 20 bases lay between the germline ends. The germline CDR1 and CDR2 sequences are SEHNR and FQNEAQ (reference sequence). This CDR3 reads CASSLRAMLTTSSGNTIYF. For the CDR3, the DNA is TGTGCCAGCAGCTTAAGGGCGATGCTTACCACGAGCTCTGGAAACACCATATATTTT.

The chain employs TRBV7-8 and TRBJ1-1; 7 bases are a match to TRBD1. The trim removed 2 bases at V and 8 bases at J, leaving 8 bases unmatched. Germline V gene data show CDR1 as SGHVS and CDR2 as FQNEAQ. This CDR3 spans 14 amino acids. Here the CDR3 DNA reads TGTGCCAGCAGCTTACTGCAACCGGACAGGGAAGCTTTCTTT. Translated, it gives CASSLLQPDREAFF.

This chain uses TRBV14 with TRBJ1-4, with TRBD1 matching over 11 bases. Germline trimming cut 2 bases from V and 7 bases from J; bases unmatched to any gene: 6. Germline lookup yields CDR1 SGHDN and CDR2 FVKESK. This CDR3 contains 16 residues. Here the CDR3 reads CASSQTGTGGSEKLFF. In DNA form, the CDR3 reads TGTGCCAGCAGCCAAACCGGGACAGGGGGGAGTGAAAAACTGTTTTTT.

CDR3 residues: CASSSYGQELFF. The CDR3 nucleotides read TGTGCCAGCAGTTCATACGGACAGGAGCTGTTTTTT. The V gene is TRBV27, the J gene TRBJ2-2; D might be TRBD1 (5 bases). Deletions cut 4 bases from V and 10 bases from J, with 10 bases between. This CDR3 is 12 amino acids long. CDR1 and CDR2 from the germline V gene are MNHEY and SMNVEV (reference sequence).

The gene calls are TRBV6-6 and TRBJ1-2; perhaps TRBD1 as D (5 bases). Germline V gene lookup returns CDR1 MNHNY and CDR2 SVGAGI (reference sequence). Trimming took off 0 bases at V and 4 bases at J, with 12 bases between the two ends. The CDR3 contains 15 residues. The CDR3 nucleotides read TGTGCCAGCAGTTACTCCCGGACGGGACGCTATGGCTACACCTTC. Protein product: CASSYSRTGRYGYTF.

The chain couples TRBV4-3 to TRBJ2-1, with 9 bases identical to TRBD1. V shed 0 bases and J 8 bases; nucleotides not matched to a gene: 20. The CDR3 has 20 residues. Looked up from germline, CDR1 is LGHNA and CDR2 is YSLEER. The CDR3, as DNA: TGCGCCAGCAGCCAAGACTGGGACAGGGATCTACCGGGAGTTGGGGATGAGCAGTTCTTC. Translating gives CASSQDWDRDLPGVGDEQFF.